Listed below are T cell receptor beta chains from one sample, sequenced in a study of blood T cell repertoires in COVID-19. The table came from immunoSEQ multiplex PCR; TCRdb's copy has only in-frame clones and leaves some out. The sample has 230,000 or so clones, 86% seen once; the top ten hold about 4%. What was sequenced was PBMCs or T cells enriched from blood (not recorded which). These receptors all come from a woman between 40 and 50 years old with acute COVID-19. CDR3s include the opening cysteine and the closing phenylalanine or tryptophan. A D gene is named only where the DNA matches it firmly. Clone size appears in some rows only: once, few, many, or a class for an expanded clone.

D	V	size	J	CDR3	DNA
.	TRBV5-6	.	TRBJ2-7	CASSSSVISYEQYF	TGTGCCAGCAGCTCTAGCGTAATCTCCTACGAGCAGTACTTC
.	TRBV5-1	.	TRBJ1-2	CASSVSTEKRGYTF	TGCGCCAGCAGCGTCTCGACGGAAAAGAGGGGCTACACCTTC
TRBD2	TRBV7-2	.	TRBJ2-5	CASSASGGRVTQYF	TGTGCCAGCAGCGCTAGCGGGGGGCGGGTGACCCAGTACTTC
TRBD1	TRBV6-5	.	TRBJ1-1	CASSIEGGLITEAFF	TGTGCCAGCAGTATAGAAGGGGGCCTTATCACTGAAGCTTTCTTT
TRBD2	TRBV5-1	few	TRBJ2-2	CASSLLLAGNTGELFF	TGCGCCAGCAGCTTGTTACTAGCGGGCAACACCGGGGAGCTGTTTTTT
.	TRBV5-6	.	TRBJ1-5	CASSLGQVYDQPQHF	TGTGCCAGCAGCTTGGGTCAGGTCTACGATCAGCCCCAGCATTTT
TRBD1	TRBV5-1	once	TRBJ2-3	CASTRSGGDNTDTQYF	TGCGCCAGTACACGGTCAGGGGGTGATAACACAGATACGCAGTATTTT
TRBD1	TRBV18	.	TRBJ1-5	CASSPRIGTGGNQPQHF	TGTGCCAGCTCACCACGGATCGGGACAGGGGGTAATCAGCCCCAGCATTTT
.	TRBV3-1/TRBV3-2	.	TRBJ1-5	CASSQRGGDQPQHF	TGTGCCAGCAGCCAAAGGGGGGGAGATCAGCCCCAGCATTTT
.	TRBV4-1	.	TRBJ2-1	CASSQDGGTYNEQFF	TGCGCCAGCAGCCAAGATGGGGGCACCTACAATGAGCAGTTCTTC
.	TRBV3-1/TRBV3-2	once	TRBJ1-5	CASSQDLSGNQPQHF	TGTGCCAGCAGCCAAGATCTTTCCGGTAATCAGCCCCAGCATTTT
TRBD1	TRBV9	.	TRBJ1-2	CASSGTRQGANYGYTF	TGTGCCAGCAGCGGAACCCGACAGGGGGCAAACTATGGCTACACCTTC
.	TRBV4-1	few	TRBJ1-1	CASSQSPGSNTEAFF	TGCGCCAGCAGCCAATCCCCGGGGTCAAACACTGAAGCTTTCTTT
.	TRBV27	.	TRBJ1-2	CASKRGPPYGYTF	TGTGCCAGCAAAAGGGGCCCCCCCTATGGCTACACCTTC
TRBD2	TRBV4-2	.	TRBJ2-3	CASSPRGTSGGTDTQYF	TGTGCCAGCAGCCCCCGAGGGACTAGCGGGGGCACAGATACGCAGTATTTT
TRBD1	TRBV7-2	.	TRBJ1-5	CASSFRTGGKVGNQPQHF	TGTGCCAGCAGCTTCCGGACAGGGGGCAAGGTTGGCAATCAGCCCCAGCATTTT
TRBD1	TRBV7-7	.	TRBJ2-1	CASSRGQGKGEQFF	TGTGCCAGCAGCCGGGGACAGGGGAAGGGTGAGCAGTTCTTC
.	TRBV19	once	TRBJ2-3	CASSRGTLGTDTQYF	TGTGCCAGTAGTAGAGGGACATTAGGAACAGATACGCAGTATTTT
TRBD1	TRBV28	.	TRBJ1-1	CASSSSGTGNTEAFF	TGTGCCAGCAGTTCGTCCGGGACAGGGAACACTGAAGCTTTCTTT
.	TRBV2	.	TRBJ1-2	CASHRVIGYTF	TGTGCCAGCCACAGGGTTATTGGCTACACCTTC
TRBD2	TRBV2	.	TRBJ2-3	CASRGTSGSTDTQYF	TGTGCCAGCAGGGGGACTAGCGGGAGCACAGATACGCAGTATTTT
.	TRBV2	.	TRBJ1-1	CASNGLGGGTLEAFF	TGTGCCAGCAACGGATTGGGTGGGGGCACACTAGAAGCTTTCTTT
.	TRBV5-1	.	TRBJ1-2	CASSLEGGAYGYTF	TGCGCCAGCAGCTTGGAGGGAGGGGCGTATGGCTACACCTTC
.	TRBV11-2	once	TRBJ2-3	CASSLVSGSTDTQYF	TGTGCCAGCAGCTTAGTTAGCGGTAGCACAGATACGCAGTATTTT
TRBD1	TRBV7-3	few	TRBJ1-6	CASSLNGQGAGSPLHF	TGTGCCAGCAGCTTAAACGGCCAGGGGGCTGGATCACCCCTCCACTTT
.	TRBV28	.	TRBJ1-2	CASSSITGPRTADGYTF	TGTGCCAGCAGTTCCATTACGGGCCCGCGGACAGCCGATGGCTACACCTTC